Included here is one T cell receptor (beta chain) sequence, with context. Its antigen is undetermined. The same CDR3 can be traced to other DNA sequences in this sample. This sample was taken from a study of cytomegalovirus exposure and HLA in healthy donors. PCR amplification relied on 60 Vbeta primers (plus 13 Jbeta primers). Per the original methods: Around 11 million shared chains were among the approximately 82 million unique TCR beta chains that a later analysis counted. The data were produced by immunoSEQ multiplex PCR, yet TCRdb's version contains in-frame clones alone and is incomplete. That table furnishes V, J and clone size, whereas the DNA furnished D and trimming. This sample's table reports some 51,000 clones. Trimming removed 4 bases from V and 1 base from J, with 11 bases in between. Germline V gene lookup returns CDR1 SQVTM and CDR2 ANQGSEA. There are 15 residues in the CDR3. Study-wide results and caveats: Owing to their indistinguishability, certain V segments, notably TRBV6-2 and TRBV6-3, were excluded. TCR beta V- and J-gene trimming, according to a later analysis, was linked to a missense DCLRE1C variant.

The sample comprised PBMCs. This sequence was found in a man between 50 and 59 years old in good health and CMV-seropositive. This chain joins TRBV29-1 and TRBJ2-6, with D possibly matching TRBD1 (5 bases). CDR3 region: CSVAIQGSGANVLTF. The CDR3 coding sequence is TGCAGCGTTGCCATTCAGGGTTCTGGGGCCAACGTCCTGACTTTC.